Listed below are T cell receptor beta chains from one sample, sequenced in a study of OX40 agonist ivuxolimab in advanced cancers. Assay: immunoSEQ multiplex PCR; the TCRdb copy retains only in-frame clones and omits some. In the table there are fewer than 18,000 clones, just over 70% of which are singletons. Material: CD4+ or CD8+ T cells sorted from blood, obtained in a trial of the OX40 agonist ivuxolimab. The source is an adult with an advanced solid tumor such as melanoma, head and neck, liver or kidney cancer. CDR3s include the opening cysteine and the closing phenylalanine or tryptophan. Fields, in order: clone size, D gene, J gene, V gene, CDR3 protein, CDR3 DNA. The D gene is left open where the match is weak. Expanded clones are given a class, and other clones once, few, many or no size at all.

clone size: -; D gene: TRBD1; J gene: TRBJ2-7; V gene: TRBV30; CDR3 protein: CAWGQGGTLLSYEQYF; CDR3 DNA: TGTGCCTGGGGACAGGGGGGGACCCTGCTCTCCTACGAGCAGTACTTC
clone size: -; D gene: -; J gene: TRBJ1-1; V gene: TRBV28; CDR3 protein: CASSLGRNTEAFF; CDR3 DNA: TGTGCCAGCAGTTTAGGACGGAACACTGAAGCTTTCTTT
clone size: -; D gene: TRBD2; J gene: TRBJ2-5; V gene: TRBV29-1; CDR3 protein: CSVVGGTSGIYQETQYF; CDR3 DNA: TGCAGCGTTGTGGGCGGGACTAGCGGAATTTACCAAGAGACCCAGTACTTC
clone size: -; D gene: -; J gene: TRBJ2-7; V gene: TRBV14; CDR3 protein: CASSQERGRGEQYF; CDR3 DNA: TGTGCCAGCAGCCAAGAGCGGGGCCGGGGCGAGCAGTACTTC
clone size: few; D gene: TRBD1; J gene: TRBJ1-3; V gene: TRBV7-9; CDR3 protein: CASSTTTGGRRNTIYF; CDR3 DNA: TGTGCCAGCAGCACCACGACAGGGGGACGCAGAAACACCATATATTTT
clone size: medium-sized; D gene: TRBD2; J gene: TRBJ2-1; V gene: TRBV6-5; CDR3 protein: CASSSRTSGIGEQFF; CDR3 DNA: TGTGCCAGCAGTAGCCGGACTAGCGGGATCGGTGAGCAGTTCTTC
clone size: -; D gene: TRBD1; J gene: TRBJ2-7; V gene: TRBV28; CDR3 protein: CASSKDRVPYEQYF; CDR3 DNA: TGTGCCAGCAGTAAGGACAGGGTCCCATACGAGCAGTACTTC
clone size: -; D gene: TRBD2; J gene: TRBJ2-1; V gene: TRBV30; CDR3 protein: CAWSGLAGESRRYGEQFF; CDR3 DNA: TGTGCCTGGAGTGGACTAGCGGGAGAGTCCCGAAGGTATGGTGAGCAGTTCTTC
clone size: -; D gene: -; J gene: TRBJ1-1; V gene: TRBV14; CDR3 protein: CASSQGAGVNTEAFF; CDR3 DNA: TGTGCCAGCAGCCAAGGGGCAGGGGTGAACACTGAAGCTTTCTTT
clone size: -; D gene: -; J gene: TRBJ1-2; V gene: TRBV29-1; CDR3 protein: CSVEDGRNYGYTF; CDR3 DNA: TGCAGCGTTGAAGATGGCAGGAACTATGGCTACACCTTC
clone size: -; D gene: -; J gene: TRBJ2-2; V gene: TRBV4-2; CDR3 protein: CASSNPGTGELFF; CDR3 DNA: TGTGCCAGCAGCAACCCTGGCACCGGGGAGCTGTTTTTT
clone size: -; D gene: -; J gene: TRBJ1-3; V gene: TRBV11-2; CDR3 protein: CASSLDQGPGNTIYF; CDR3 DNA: TGTGCCAGCAGCTTAGATCAGGGGCCGGGAAACACCATATATTTT
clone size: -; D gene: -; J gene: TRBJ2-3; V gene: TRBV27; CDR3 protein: CASSSWLEDTQYF; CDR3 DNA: TGTGCCAGCAGTTCCTGGCTTGAGGATACGCAGTATTTT
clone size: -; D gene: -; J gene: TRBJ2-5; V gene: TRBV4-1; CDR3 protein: CASSQVLWEGTQYF; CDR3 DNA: TGCGCCAGCAGCCAAGTCTTGTGGGAAGGGACCCAGTACTTC
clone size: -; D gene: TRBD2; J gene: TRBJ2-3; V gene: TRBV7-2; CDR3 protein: CASSPGTSAPDTQYF; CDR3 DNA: TGTGCCAGCAGCCCCGGGACTAGCGCACCAGATACGCAGTATTTT
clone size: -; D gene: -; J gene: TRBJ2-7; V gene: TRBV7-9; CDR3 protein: CASSFTRSYEQYF; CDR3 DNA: TGTGCCAGCAGCTTCACTAGATCCTACGAGCAGTACTTC
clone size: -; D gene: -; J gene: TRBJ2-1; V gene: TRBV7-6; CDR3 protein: CASSTGGEQFF; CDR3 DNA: TGTGCCAGCAGCACCGGTGGGGAGCAGTTCTTC
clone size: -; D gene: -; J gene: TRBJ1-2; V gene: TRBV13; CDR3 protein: CASKGDGYGYTF; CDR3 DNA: TGTGCCAGCAAGGGGGACGGTTATGGCTACACCTTC
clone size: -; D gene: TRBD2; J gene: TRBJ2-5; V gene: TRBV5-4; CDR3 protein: CAVRLADQETQYF; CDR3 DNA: TGTGCCGTTAGACTAGCGGACCAAGAGACCCAGTACTTC
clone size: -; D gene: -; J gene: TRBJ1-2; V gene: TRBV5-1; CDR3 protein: CASSLEGGFLTF; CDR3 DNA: TGCGCCAGCAGCTTGGAGGGGGGCTTTCTCACCTTC